This entry is about one T cell receptor beta chain. Its antigen is unknown. Compared with germline, one end of the junction differs, possibly owing to a read error. The data are from a study of shared clonotypes between healthy human individuals. Over several immunoSEQ plates, each subset's genomic DNA was distributed in even portions. Per the study methods: Junction-only sequences produced by ImmunoSEQ had no quality scores, so filtering differed. Profiled with immunoSEQ multiplex PCR; TCRdb holds only in-frame clones, not every one. That table supplies the V and J calls and clone size; D and trimming were determined from the DNA. The table records more than 2 million clones, about 95% of them present only once. The CDR3 runs 16 residues. Germline CDR1 and CDR2: SGDLS and YYNGEE. Findings of the study overall: A small donor pool kept down the genetic and exposure-history diversity that was represented. Some naive CD4 clonotypes, around 4.9%, turned up in common across a few donors.

This chain connects TRBV9 to TRBJ2-3; 7 nucleotides line up with TRBD2. Source material: naive CD4+ T cells sorted from blood. Stated subset: CD45RA+ positively selected. The sequence was obtained from a man younger than 35 in good health. CDR3 nucleotides: TGTGCCAGCAGCCCCCCTCGGGTAGCGGGCACCGATACGCAGTATTTT. Translating gives CASSPPRVAGTDTQYF.